This TCR beta chain was captured by sequencing in a study of response to subunit inactivated influenza vaccine. Details on this clonotype: Its antigen is still unknown.

Study results and limitations: Authors proposed each seasonal influenza vaccination draws in few new T cells.

The CDR3 sequence is 13 residues long. Trimming removed 3 bases at V and 4 bases at J, with 11 bases between. The germline CDR1 and CDR2 sequences are SGHKS and YYEKEE (reference sequence). TCRdb independently ran MiXCR on the RT-PCR reads; one entry per CDR3 protein. The repertoire has about 650,000 distinct CDR3 sequences, around 14% of them found once; the top ten carry about 9.9%. The TCR sequence derives from a man in his forties or fifties who received an inactivated influenza vaccine. Source: PBMCs from blood, taken 11 to 12 days after vaccination. V is TRBV5-5 and J is TRBJ2-7, with TRBD2 as a possible D gene (6 bases). CDR3: CASSYREIYEQYF. CDR3 DNA sequence: TGTGCCAGCAGCTACCGGGAGATATACGAGCAGTACTTC.